The 32 T cell receptor beta chains reported below all come from one sample, sequenced in a study of post-analysis software for immune sequencing data. Prepared TCR beta cDNA libraries contained unique molecular identifiers. One entry per CDR3 protein, called by TCRdb with MiXCR from the PCR reads. The sample gives approximately 730,000 distinct CDR3 sequences, 46% of which show up once; approximately 5% is in the top ten. Overall study findings and caveats: Patients had higher frequencies than controls of four to six TRBV segments, including TRBV5-6, TRBV5-1 and TRBV20-1.

What these receptors recognize is not known. The sample consisted of blood. These receptor sequences come from a girl aged 10-17 years with multiple sclerosis.

The rearrangement uses TRBV6-4 and TRBJ2-2; TRBD1 might be the D (5 bases). Per germline, CDR1 MRHNA and CDR2 SNTAGT. The V end was cut by 2 bases, the J end by 6 bases, with 19 bases between. The CDR3 extends over 17 amino acids. The CDR3 spells CASSDSLNRRGAGELFF. CDR3 bases: TGTGCCAGCAGTGACAGTCTGAACAGGCGAGGCGCCGGGGAGCTGTTTTTT.

V is TRBV7-9 and J is TRBJ2-7; possibly TRBD2 for D (6 bases). The CDR3 sequence is 13 residues long. The V gene lost 1 base and the J gene lost 3 bases, with 7 bases spanning the gap. Germline CDR1 and CDR2: SEHNR and FQNEAQ (reference sequence). The chain's CDR3 is CASSLGDFYEQYF. Written as DNA, the CDR3 is TGTGCCAGCAGCTTAGGGGACTTCTACGAGCAGTACTTC.

The chain employs TRBV5-1 and TRBJ1-2; TRBD1 matches 11 bases. Germline loops: CDR1 SGHRS, CDR2 YFSETQ. Unmatched junction bases numbered 8, after V lost 2 bases and J lost 8 bases. The CDR3 contains 15 residues. CDR3 bases: TGCGCCAGCAGCTTTCCGGGACAGGGGGTTGGCGGCTACACCTTC. Amino acids: CASSFPGQGVGGYTF.

Comments on this clonotype: Germline and junction disagree at one end, which may indicate a read error. V usage is TRBV6-1 and J usage is TRBJ2-3; 7 nucleotides line up with TRBD2. Germline V lookup: CDR1 MNHNS, CDR2 SASEGT. This CDR3 spans 14 amino acids. The CDR3, as DNA: TGTGCCAGCAGCATAGCGGGCCGCACAGATACGCAGGATTTT. Residues: CASSIAGRTDTQDF.

This clonotype was seen just once. The chain's CDR3 is CASSGAPSHYGYTF. The DNA of the CDR3 is TGTGCCAGCAGTGGAGCCCCATCCCACTATGGCTACACCTTC. The chain recombines TRBV12-3 or TRBV12-4 with TRBJ1-2; D gene unclear. V was clipped by 5 bases and J by 3 bases, with 13 bases between them. This CDR3 contains 14 residues.

The chain carries TRBV6-6 and TRBJ2-3; D unclear. V shed 6 bases and J shed 9 bases, with 7 bases lying between them. Looked up from germline, CDR1 is MNHNY and CDR2 is SVGAGI (reference sequence). The CDR3 runs to 10 residues. The CDR3 bases are TGTGCCAGCAGAATGGGGACGCAGTATTTT. This codes for CASRMGTQYF.

There are a few counts of this clonotype. The rearrangement links TRBV27 to TRBJ2-7; possible D gene TRBD1, 5 bases. Between the trimmed V and J ends, which lost 3 bases and 3 bases, there was a span of 15 bases. The CDR3 is 15 amino acids. In germline, CDR1 is MNHEY, CDR2 SMNVEV (reference sequence). The CDR3 DNA sequence: TGTGCCAGCAGTTTTAGGGGCGCCGGTGGCTACGAGCAGTACTTC. As protein: CASSFRGAGGYEQYF.

The rearrangement joins TRBV4-3 to TRBJ2-7, with TRBD1 identical over 10 bases. Germline CDR1 reads LGHNA; CDR2 reads YSLEER. V lost 4 bases and J lost 4; bases outside the gene matches: 7. The CDR3 loop spans 15 amino acids. The CDR3 protein is CASSPGQGGLYEQYF. The CDR3 DNA is TGCGCCAGCAGCCCCGGACAGGGGGGACTTTACGAGCAGTACTTC.

The chain is built from TRBV7-8 and TRBJ2-7; D ambiguous. Per germline, CDR1 SGHVS and CDR2 FQNEAQ. The germline V and J ends were trimmed by 2 bases and 3 bases, with 11 bases remaining between them. The CDR3 covers 14 residues. The CDR3 DNA is TGTGCCAGCAGCTTAAGGTTCAGTGGCTACGAGCAGTACTTC. It is translated as CASSLRFSGYEQYF.

The chain has TRBV12-5 and TRBJ2-1, with D perhaps assigned TRBD1 or TRBD2 (5 bases each). Looked up from germline, CDR1 is LGHNT and CDR2 is FRNRAP. This CDR3 spans 16 amino acids. Between the trimmed V and J ends, which lost 2 bases and 7 bases, there was a span of 18 bases. The CDR3 sequence is CASGLLGTPKLNEQFF. The CDR3 DNA reads as TGTGCTAGTGGTTTGCTGGGGACCCCTAAATTAAATGAGCAGTTCTTC.

The chain couples TRBV7-3 to TRBJ2-1, with D unresolved. V was trimmed by 2 bases and J by 6 bases, leaving 11 bases between them. This CDR3 has 14 amino acids. CDR1 SGHTA and CDR2 FQGTGA come from the germline V gene. CDR3 amino acids: CASSLAPARNEQFF. In nucleotides, the CDR3 is TGTGCCAGCAGCTTAGCGCCAGCCCGCAATGAGCAGTTCTTC.

This chain uses TRBV29-1 with TRBJ1-2; 12 bases agree with TRBD1. The V and J ends lost 8 bases and 3 bases, in that order; junction bases with no gene match: 4. This CDR3 contains 13 residues. The germline gives CDR1 SQVTM, CDR2 ANQGSEA. CDR3 amino acids: CSTGQGADYGYTF. CDR3 DNA: TGCAGCACGGGACAGGGGGCGGACTATGGCTACACCTTC.

This chain joins TRBV7-3 and TRBJ2-2; 8 bases are a match to TRBD2. The ends lost 5 bases at V and 6 bases at J; junction bases unmatched: 8. CDR1 and CDR2 (germline): SGHTA, FQGTGA. The CDR3 contains 15 residues. The CDR3 sequence: CASSKKSGSPGELFF. The CDR3, as DNA: TGTGCCAGCAGCAAAAAAAGCGGGAGCCCCGGGGAGCTGTTTTTT.

This clonotype was picked up a small number of times. The J gene is TRBJ2-7, the V gene TRBV29-1; the D gene is possibly TRBD1 (7 bases). V was trimmed by 5 bases and J by 3 bases, leaving 11 bases between them. CDR3 size: 12 residues. Germline V gene data show CDR1 as SQVTM and CDR2 as ANQGSEA. CDR3 in DNA: TGCAGCGTTCAGGGGGGAGACTACGAGCAGTACTTC. Translated: CSVQGGDYEQYF.

Concerning this clonotype itself: One junction end disagrees with the germline gene, perhaps due to a read error. The CDR3 sequence: CVSSPTGLGAWYEQYF. DNA of the CDR3: TGCGTCAGCAGTCCGACCGGACTAGGGGCCTGGTACGAGCAGTACTTC. The chain links TRBV5-1 to TRBJ2-7, with TRBD2 matching 7 bases. Germline CDR1 and CDR2: SGHRS and YFSETQ. The CDR3 spans 16 residues.

V gene TRBV20-1 combines with J gene TRBJ2-2, with D possibly being TRBD1 (6 bases). Germline assignment: CDR1 DFQATT and CDR2 SNEGSKA (reference sequence). V dropped 4 bases and J dropped 2 bases, with 14 bases sitting between them. CDR3 length: 15 residues. The CDR3 bases are TGCAGTGCTAACTTCGGGACACTAAACACCGGGGAGCTGTTTTTT. This gives the protein CSANFGTLNTGELFF.

This clonotype was seen ten or more times. V gene TRBV7-2 combines with J gene TRBJ2-5, with 10 bases aligning to TRBD1. Germline V lookup: CDR1 SGHTA, CDR2 FQGNSA. The CDR3 loop spans 16 amino acids. V shed 5 bases, J shed 5 bases, and the junction held 11 bases outside the gene matches. The CDR3: CASSTTTGQGGETQYF. The DNA of the CDR3 is TGTGCCAGCAGCACGACGACAGGACAGGGGGGTGAGACCCAGTACTTC. Based on the CDR3 plus reference TRBV7-2 and TRBJ2-5, the full variable domain is GAGVSQSPSNKVTEKGKDVELRCDPISGHTALYWYRQSLGQGLEFLIYFQGNSAPDKSGLPSDRFSAERTGGSVSTLTIQRTQQEDSAVYLCASSTTTGQGGETQYFGPGTRLLVL.

V gene TRBV6-5 combines with J gene TRBJ2-7; possible D gene TRBD1, 5 bases. The ends were cut back, 0 bases at V and 3 bases at J, with 12 bases in the middle. Germline lookup yields CDR1 MNHEY and CDR2 SVGAGI. The CDR3 runs 15 residues. CDR3 sequence reads: CASSYSGDQVYEQYF. The CDR3 coding sequence is TGTGCCAGCAGTTACTCAGGGGATCAGGTCTACGAGCAGTACTTC.

The gene calls are TRBV30 and TRBJ1-6, with a possible D match to TRBD1 (6 bases). The CDR3 extends over 13 amino acids. V shed 1 base and J shed 7 bases, with 8 bases lying between them. Germline CDR1 is GTSNPN and CDR2 is SVGIG (reference sequence). As DNA, the CDR3 is TGTGCCTGGAGTGCGGGACAAAATTCACCCCTCCACTTT. It yields the protein CAWSAGQNSPLHF.

This clonotype has only a few counts. V and J are TRBV7-2 and TRBJ2-1, with 11 positions matching TRBD2. Germline V CDR1 and CDR2: SGHTA, FQGNSA. CDR3 length: 16 amino acids. The junction had 11 bases not matched to a gene; V was cut back by 7 bases and J by 6 bases. CDR3 sequence reads: CASIRTGTSGSNEQFF. As DNA, the CDR3 is TGTGCCAGCATCAGAACCGGGACTAGCGGATCCAATGAGCAGTTCTTC.

V is TRBV3-1 and J is TRBJ2-3; weak D call: TRBD1 (6 bases). The CDR3 runs 13 residues. V was shortened by 4 bases and J by 6 bases, with 11 bases between the two germline ends. Germline CDR1 reads LGHDT; CDR2 reads YNNKEL (reference sequence). CDR3 protein: CASSLTGSDTQYF. The CDR3 bases are TGTGCCAGCAGCCTAACAGGGTCGGATACGCAGTATTTT.

This chain uses TRBV28 with TRBJ1-5, with TRBD1 identical over 9 bases. Germline loops: CDR1 MDHEN, CDR2 SYDVKM. CDR3 length equals 16 residues. V was pared by 4 bases and J by 2 bases, with 6 bases of the junction left unmatched. CDR3 nucleotide sequence: TGTGCCAGCAGTTACCGGACAGGGGAAGGCAATCAGCCCCAGCATTTT. Translating it yields CASSYRTGEGNQPQHF.

This chain uses TRBV24-1 with TRBJ2-5; 8 bases map to TRBD2. Germline CDR1 KGHDR, CDR2 SFDVKD. V trimming: 5 bases; J trimming: 5 bases; junction bases outside the gene matches: 9. This CDR3 has 15 residues. CDR3 DNA: TGTGCCACCAGTGTTCGAGCGGGAGATTTGGAGACCCAGTACTTC. Protein product: CATSVRAGDLETQYF.

The DNA for the CDR3 is TGCAGTGCTAGCGGGGGAGGCACAGATACGCAGTATTTT. It codes for CSASGGGTDTQYF. V gene TRBV20-1 combines with J gene TRBJ2-3; D may be TRBD2 (6 bases). The CDR3 is 13 amino acids. Trimming pared 3 bases from V and 1 base from J, leaving 8 bases between. The germline CDR1 and CDR2 sequences are DFQATT and SNEGSKA (reference sequence).

V usage is TRBV25-1 and J usage is TRBJ2-7; 7 bases are shared with TRBD2. The length of the CDR3 is 17 residues. Germline lookup yields CDR1 MGHDK and CDR2 SYGVNS. The V gene end was trimmed by 1 base and the J gene end by 0 bases; junction bases not matched to a gene: 9. The CDR3 nucleotides read TGTGCCAGCAGTGAATCTGTCGGGGAGGGAATCTCCTACGAGCAGTACTTC. This translates into CASSESVGEGISYEQYF.

With regard to this clonotype: A read error is possible here, since a much larger clone lies one base away. V gene TRBV7-2 combines with J gene TRBJ2-7, with TRBD2 matching 8 bases. This CDR3 comprises 13 residues. The germline V gene has CDR1 SGHTA and CDR2 FQGNSA. CDR3 bases: TGTGCCGGCAGCTTGGGTAATAGCGGGGTGCAGTACTTC. This translates into CAGSLGNSGVQYF.

This clonotype was observed a few times. The chain carries TRBV7-2 and TRBJ2-3; D tentatively fits TRBD1 or TRBD2 (5 bases each). The CDR3 has 15 amino acids. CDR1 and CDR2 from the germline V gene are SGHTA and FQGNSA. V was pared by 5 bases and J by 5 bases, with 17 bases between. The CDR3 reads CASSQGSGGEDTQYF. DNA of the CDR3: TGTGCCAGCAGCCAAGGGAGTGGGGGAGAAGATACGCAGTATTTT.

This clonotype was seen a handful of times. The chain employs TRBV7-9 and TRBJ2-7, with a tentative D call TRBD1 (6 bases). TRBJ2-5 explains the end of the DNA better; the J call may be wrong. The CDR3 has 12 residues. Germline values: CDR1 SEHNR, CDR2 FQNEAQ (reference sequence). The CDR3 sequence is CASAGPQGTQYF. CDR3 nucleotide sequence: TGTGCCAGCGCTGGGCCACAGGGGACCCAGTACTTC.

The J gene is TRBJ2-1, the V gene TRBV4-1; 9 nucleotides agree with TRBD2. The V segment lost 4 bases and the J segment 5 bases; nucleotides outside the gene matches: 6. Germline CDR1 and CDR2: MGHRA and YSYEKL. The CDR3 is 15 residues long. CDR3 region: CASSLIAGEDNEQFF. In DNA, the CDR3 is TGCGCCAGCAGCCTTATAGCGGGAGAGGACAATGAGCAGTTCTTC.

This clonotype has ten or more counts. The rearrangement uses TRBV6-1 and TRBJ2-7; D uncertain. The CDR3 consists of 15 residues. Germline values: CDR1 MNHNS, CDR2 SASEGT. V shed 1 base and J shed 1 base, with 11 bases lying between them. DNA for the CDR3: TGTGCCAGCAGTGAAGAGGCTACCGTTTCCTACGAGCAGTACTTC. This codes for CASSEEATVSYEQYF.

V and J are TRBV4-1 and TRBJ2-1, with D unresolved. Looked up from germline, CDR1 is MGHRA and CDR2 is YSYEKL. This CDR3 is 16 amino acids long. V lost 1 base to trimming and J lost 0 bases, with 10 bases between them. The CDR3 bases are TGCGCCAGCAGCCAAGTTGGTACGACCTCCTACAATGAGCAGTTCTTC. Translating it yields CASSQVGTTSYNEQFF.

The chain uses TRBV12-3 or TRBV12-4 and TRBJ2-3; 7 bases align to TRBD2. After removal of 6 bases from V and 4 bases from J, the junction contained 10 bases not matched to a gene. The CDR3 covers 15 residues. The CDR3, as DNA: TGTGCCAGCAGCCCCTCGGCGGGAGTGGCAGATACGCAGTATTTT. Its protein is CASSPSAGVADTQYF.